The next 6 T cell receptor beta chains were all read from a single sample in a study of response to subunit inactivated influenza vaccine. A single record per CDR3 protein comes from TCRdb applying MiXCR to the RT-PCR reads. The data show some 800,000 distinct CDR3 sequences, 21% seen once. The sample was PBMCs from blood, taken about 5 days after vaccination. These receptors originate from a man between 45 and 60 years old who received an inactivated influenza vaccine.

This chain joins TRBV20-1 and TRBJ2-5; D may be TRBD2 (6 bases). CDR1 and CDR2 from the germline V gene are DFQATT and SNEGSKA (reference sequence). Trimming shortened V by 3 bases and J by 0 bases, and 17 bases separated the two germline ends. This CDR3 is 16 amino acids long. DNA of the CDR3: TGCAGTGCTAGCCCCCCCTCGGGGGTGAACCAAGAGACCCAGTACTTC. Amino acids: CSASPPSGVNQETQYF.

The chain has TRBV20-1 and TRBJ2-2; either TRBD1 or TRBD2 may supply D (5 bases each). Germline-derived CDR1 and CDR2 are DFQATT and SNEGSKA (reference sequence). The length of the CDR3 is 15 residues. Trimming cost V 1 base and J 6 bases, with 15 bases left between them. The CDR3 region has the DNA TGCAGTGCTAGAGTTGAGGGGAGTACACCCGGGGAGCTGTTTTTT. The encoded protein is CSARVEGSTPGELFF.

The J gene is TRBJ2-3, the V gene TRBV14, with a weak D call TRBD1 (6 bases). The CDR3 extends over 14 amino acids. Germline CDR1 SGHDN, CDR2 FVKESK. The V end lost 4 bases, the J end lost 3 bases, and 11 bases lay between the germline ends. In DNA form, the CDR3 reads TGTGCCAGCAGCCCGTGGGGACAAACAGATACGCAGTATTTT. This gives the protein CASSPWGQTDTQYF.

This clonotype has a count of ten or more. The J gene is TRBJ2-2, the V gene TRBV2, with D unclear. Germline V gene sequence: CDR1 SNHLY, CDR2 FYNNEI. The CDR3 extends over 15 amino acids. Trimming pared 5 bases from V and 2 bases from J, leaving 12 bases between. CDR3 DNA sequence: TGTGCCAGCAGTCGACCTAGTGCCAACACCGGGGAGCTGTTTTTT. This translates into CASSRPSANTGELFF.

This chain links TRBV20-1 with TRBJ2-7, with TRBD2 matching over 7 bases. In germline, CDR1 is DFQATT, CDR2 SNEGSKA (reference sequence). This CDR3 has 14 residues. The junction had 6 bases not matched to a gene; V was cut back by 2 bases and J by 2 bases. The CDR3 region is CSARHRGVTYEQYF. The CDR3 DNA sequence: TGCAGTGCTAGACACCGGGGGGTCACCTACGAGCAGTACTTC.

The V call is TRBV7-9, the J call TRBJ2-1, with D perhaps TRBD1 or TRBD2 (5 bases each). This CDR3 is 15 amino acids long. The V and J ends lost 2 bases and 9 bases respectively, with 17 bases between them. The V gene's germline CDR1 is SEHNR and CDR2 FQNEAQ (reference sequence). The CDR3 DNA sequence: TGTGCCAGCAGCTTAAGCGGCTCCAGGGTTTTTGAGCAGTTCTTC. Protein: CASSLSGSRVFEQFF.